This TCR beta chain was captured in a study of early T cells in non-severe SARS-CoV-2 infection. TCRdb reprocessed the 5' RACE reads via MiXCR and lists one record per CDR3 protein. Of more than 50,000 distinct CDR3 sequences in the sample, roughly 12% were seen once. Trimming removed 10 bases from V and 7 bases from J, with 13 bases in between. CDR1 is MDHEN and CDR2 is SYDVKM in the germline V gene. The CDR3 extends over 12 amino acids. The rearrangement uses TRBV28 and TRBJ1-4; D may be TRBD1 (5 bases). Sequenced input: whole blood. The sequence was obtained from an adult who was a healthcare worker with PCR-confirmed SARS-CoV-2 infection or an uninfected control (not recorded which). In DNA form, the CDR3 reads TGTGCCACCCGGACACTTCGTGAAAAACTGTTTTTT. Protein sequence: CATRTLREKLFF.